Following are 29 T cell receptor beta chains from one sample sequenced in a study of blood T cell repertoires in COVID-19. Method: immunoSEQ multiplex PCR; TCRdb's copy keeps in-frame clones and lacks some. Counted here are around 190,000 clones, roughly nine tenths occurring once; the ten biggest clones make up about a fifth. Sequencing input: peripheral blood. The receptors originated from a man aged 70 or older with active or convalescent COVID-19.

The chain links TRBV4-1 to TRBJ1-1, with D possibly matching TRBD1 (5 bases). The CDR3 totals 15 residues. The V gene lost 0 bases and the J gene lost 5 bases, with 13 bases spanning the gap. In germline, CDR1 is MGHRA, CDR2 YSYEKL. CDR3 sequence (DNA): TGCGCCAGCAGCCAAGATATTGGCAGGGCGACTGAAGCTTTCTTT. Encoded protein: CASSQDIGRATEAFF.

The chain has TRBV7-6 and TRBJ1-1, with D perhaps matching TRBD1 (5 bases). V dropped 2 bases and J dropped 7 bases, with 11 bases sitting between them. This CDR3 is 13 amino acids long. CDR1 is SGHVS and CDR2 is FNYEAQ in the germline V gene. The CDR3 loop is CASSLSQASEAFF. As DNA, the CDR3 is TGTGCCAGCAGCTTATCACAGGCTAGTGAAGCTTTCTTT.

The chain has TRBV5-1 and TRBJ1-4; no firm D call. CDR1 and CDR2 (germline): SGHRS, YFSETQ. The CDR3 totals 15 residues. V lost 0 bases and J lost 3, with 9 bases in between. CDR3 loop: CASSLGGLPNEKLFF. The CDR3 bases are TGCGCCAGCAGCTTGGGAGGGCTACCTAATGAAAAACTGTTTTTT. The variable domain in full, with the rest retrieved from reference TRBV5-1 and TRBJ1-4, is KAGVTQTPRYLIKTRGQQVTLSCSPISGHRSVSWYQQTPGQGLQFLFEYFSETQRNKGNFPGRFSGRQFSNSRSEMNVSTLELGDSALYLCASSLGGLPNEKLFFGSGTQLSVL.

This chain uses TRBV30 with TRBJ1-5; D ambiguous. The germline CDR1 and CDR2 sequences are GTSNPN and SVGIG (reference sequence). The CDR3 sequence is 15 residues long. With 2 bases removed from V and 2 bases from J, the gap between germline ends came to 13 bases. The CDR3 DNA follows: TGTGCCTGGAGTAAGACGGGGAATGGCAATCAGCCCCAGCATTTT. Translation gives CAWSKTGNGNQPQHF.

V usage is TRBV3-1 (or the pseudogene TRBV3-2) and J usage is TRBJ1-4; the D gene is possibly TRBD1 (5 bases). Trimming pared 3 bases from V and 7 bases from J, leaving 15 bases between. The CDR3 is 15 amino acids. CDR1 is LGHDT, CDR2 YNNKEL, per germline (reference sequence). The CDR3 spells CASSHPQRGTEKLFF. The CDR3 nucleotides read TGTGCCAGCAGCCATCCACAGCGGGGGACTGAAAAACTGTTTTTT.

This clone was found a few times. This chain links TRBV19 with TRBJ2-2; D not certain. This CDR3 region has 12 residues. Germline lookup yields CDR1 LNHDA and CDR2 SQIVND (reference sequence). Trimming left V 6 bases short and J 2 bases short, with 4 bases between. The DNA for the CDR3 is TGTGCCAGTAGCATCAACACCGGGGAGCTGTTTTTT. The encoded protein is CASSINTGELFF. The full variable domain, completed using reference TRBV19 and TRBJ2-2, is DGGITQSPKYLFRKEGQNVTLSCEQNLNHDAMYWYRQDPGQGLRLIYYSQIVNDFQKGDIAEGYSVSREKKESFPLTVTSAQKNPTAFYLCASSINTGELFFGEGSRLTVL.

V gene TRBV6-1 combines with J gene TRBJ2-1; 9 bases are shared with TRBD1. CDR3 length equals 16 residues. Germline V gene sequence: CDR1 MNHNS, CDR2 SASEGT. V was clipped by 3 bases and J by 2 bases; unmatched bases: 5. CDR3 amino acids: CASSEDRGKTYNEQFF. The CDR3 nucleotides read TGTGCCAGCAGTGAGGACAGGGGCAAAACCTACAATGAGCAGTTCTTC.

The rearrangement uses TRBV7-2 and TRBJ1-6; no reliable D call. The CDR3 covers 14 residues. CDR1 and CDR2 from the germline V gene are SGHTA and FQGNSA. V was trimmed by 7 bases and J by 7 bases, leaving 14 bases between them. The CDR3 sequence is CASTSLFGNSPLHF. CDR3 sequence (DNA): TGTGCCAGCACCTCCCTATTCGGGAATTCACCCCTCCACTTT.

V usage is TRBV7-2 and J usage is TRBJ2-2, with D unclear. This CDR3 has 16 amino acids. V lost 2 bases, J lost 0 bases, and 10 bases lay in between. The germline V gene has CDR1 SGHTA and CDR2 FQGNSA. This chain's CDR3 is CASSLTRVANTGELFF. The CDR3 coding sequence is TGTGCCAGCAGCTTAACCCGGGTCGCGAACACCGGGGAGCTGTTTTTT.

The chain links TRBV6-5 to TRBJ1-1; D gene uncertain. Per germline, CDR1 MNHEY and CDR2 SVGAGI. V was pared by 2 bases and J by 1 base, with 11 bases between. CDR3 length: 15 residues. In nucleotides, the CDR3 is TGTGCCAGCAGTTACGGAGGGCTTGGGAACACTGAAGCTTTCTTT. Translated: CASSYGGLGNTEAFF.

The chain recombines TRBV10-3 with TRBJ1-2, with TRBD1 matching over 8 bases. This CDR3 is 15 amino acids long. With V trimmed by 0 bases and J by 5 bases, 5 bases remained unmatched. CDR1 is ENHRY and CDR2 is SYGVKD in the germline V gene. In DNA, the CDR3 is TGTGCCATCAGTGAGTCGTGGGGACAGGAGTATGGCTACACCTTC. Protein sequence: CAISESWGQEYGYTF.

The chain combines TRBV4-3 with TRBJ1-2; unclear D gene. This CDR3 has 15 amino acids. V lost 5 bases to trimming and J lost 0 bases, with 13 bases between them. Germline-derived CDR1 and CDR2 are LGHNA and YSLEER. CDR3: CASSERTGANYGYTF. In DNA, the CDR3 is TGCGCCAGCAGCGAAAGGACGGGAGCTAACTATGGCTACACCTTC.

The V and J genes are TRBV13 and TRBJ2-1, with D perhaps matching TRBD2 (5 bases). Germline V CDR1 and CDR2: PRHDT, FYEKMQ (reference sequence). V dropped 3 bases and J dropped 0 bases, with 9 bases sitting between them. The CDR3 contains 15 residues. The CDR3 protein is CASSLRVSSYNEQFF. The CDR3 coding sequence is TGTGCCAGCAGCTTGAGGGTTAGCTCCTACAATGAGCAGTTCTTC.

This clone was found once. This chain links TRBV11-2 with TRBJ2-1; possibly TRBD1 for D (6 bases). Per the germline V gene, CDR1 is SGHAT and CDR2 is FQNNGV. This CDR3 has 14 amino acids. V lost 5 bases and J 5 bases, leaving 13 bases between the germline ends. This chain's CDR3 is CASSPGQYHNEQFF. The DNA of the CDR3 is TGTGCCAGCAGCCCAGGACAGTATCACAATGAGCAGTTCTTC.

This clone was counted once. The J gene is TRBJ1-4, the V gene TRBV2, with D possibly matching TRBD1 (6 bases). The V end was cut by 5 bases, the J end by 10 bases, with 20 bases between. The germline gives CDR1 SNHLY, CDR2 FYNNEI. The CDR3 is 15 amino acids. CDR3 amino acids: CASSTVPRTVGKLFF. The CDR3 DNA is TGTGCCAGCAGTACCGTTCCGCGGACAGTAGGAAAACTGTTTTTT.

The genes are TRBV7-9 and TRBJ1-4; D uncertain. The CDR3 is 14 residues long. Germline CDR1 SEHNR, CDR2 FQNEAQ (reference sequence). V gave up 2 bases and J gave up 3 bases, with 7 bases separating them. The chain's CDR3 is CASSLRTANEKLFF. The DNA for the CDR3 is TGTGCCAGCAGCTTACGAACGGCTAATGAAAAACTGTTTTTT. Supplemented by reference TRBV7-9 and TRBJ1-4, the full variable domain reads DTGVSQNPRHKITKRGQNVTFRCDPISEHNRLYWYRQTLGQGPEFLTYFQNEAQLEKSRLLSDRFSAERPKGSFSTLEIQRTEQGDSAMYLCASSLRTANEKLFFGSGTQLSVL.

V usage is TRBV6-5 and J usage is TRBJ2-1, with 12 nucleotides matching TRBD2. This CDR3 contains 15 residues. Germline values: CDR1 MNHEY, CDR2 SVGAGI. V shed 7 bases, J shed 7 bases, and the junction held 8 bases outside the gene matches. CDR3 loop: CASTKTSGGRNEQFF. The CDR3 DNA follows: TGTGCCAGCACCAAGACTAGCGGGGGAAGGAATGAGCAGTTCTTC.

V usage is TRBV6-6 and J usage is TRBJ1-5; D call uncertain. V was trimmed by 8 bases and J by 2 bases, leaving 10 bases between them. CDR1 is MNHNY and CDR2 is SVGAGI in the germline V gene (reference sequence). The CDR3 sequence is 13 residues long. The CDR3: CASQNGGNQPQHF. The CDR3 nucleotides read TGTGCCAGCCAGAACGGGGGCAATCAGCCCCAGCATTTT.

The chain recombines TRBV5-4 with TRBJ2-3; 12 bases match TRBD2. This CDR3 has 14 amino acids. CDR1 and CDR2 from the germline V gene are SGHNT and YYREEE (reference sequence). The trim removed 1 base at V and 9 bases at J, leaving 3 bases unmatched. CDR3 nucleotides: TGTGCCAGCAGCTTGAGAACTAGCGGGAGGACGCAGTATTTT. This sequence encodes CASSLRTSGRTQYF. Complete variable domain (other parts from reference TRBV5-4 and TRBJ2-3): ETGVTQSPTHLIKTRGQQVTLRCSSQSGHNTVSWYQQALGQGPQFIFQYYREEENGRGNFPPRFSGLQFPNYSSELNVNALELDDSALYLCASSLRTSGRTQYFGPGTRLTVL.

This chain joins TRBV12-5 and TRBJ2-5; D is perhaps TRBD1 (5 bases). There are 16 residues in the CDR3. Germline V gene sequence: CDR1 LGHNT, CDR2 FRNRAP. V was trimmed by 2 bases and J by 1 base, leaving 14 bases between them. CDR3 protein: CASGLWVGQIQETQYF. For the CDR3, the DNA is TGTGCTAGTGGTTTGTGGGTGGGGCAGATCCAAGAGACCCAGTACTTC.

The genes are TRBV19 and TRBJ1-1; 11 bases map to TRBD1. The CDR3 spans 17 residues. Germline V gives CDR1 LNHDA, CDR2 SQIVND (reference sequence). V gave up 4 bases and J gave up 4 bases; unmatched junction bases: 11. CDR3 region: CASSKDGTGGVGTEAFF. The DNA for the CDR3 is TGTGCCAGTAGTAAGGACGGGACAGGGGGAGTGGGCACTGAAGCTTTCTTT.

The CDR3 loop is CASSVNNLRTGELFF. CDR3 sequence (DNA): TGTGCCAGTAGTGTTAACAACCTTCGCACCGGGGAGCTGTTTTTT. The chain couples TRBV19 to TRBJ2-2; D is ambiguous. V was pared by 5 bases and J by 4 bases, with 14 bases between. This CDR3 spans 15 amino acids. CDR1 is LNHDA and CDR2 is SQIVND in the germline V gene (reference sequence).

This clone was found a few times. V is TRBV14 and J is TRBJ2-7; D ambiguous. The CDR3 extends over 14 amino acids. V lost 4 bases and J 0 bases, leaving 10 bases between the germline ends. The germline V gene encodes CDR1 SGHDN and CDR2 FVKESK. CDR3 in amino acids: CASSPLRSSYEQYF. In DNA, the CDR3 is TGTGCCAGCAGCCCGCTCAGGTCCTCCTACGAGCAGTACTTC.

V usage is TRBV10-1 and J usage is TRBJ2-1; possibly TRBD2 for D (6 bases). This CDR3 has 16 amino acids. The ends were cut back, 3 bases at V and 5 bases at J, with 17 bases in the middle. CDR1 is WNHNN, CDR2 SYGVQD, per germline (reference sequence). The CDR3 spells CASSDPGGVGDNEQFF. The CDR3, as DNA: TGCGCCAGCAGTGACCCCGGCGGGGTAGGGGACAATGAGCAGTTCTTC.

The chain has TRBV27 and TRBJ2-7, with unresolved D. Trimming took 2 bases from V and 7 from J, leaving 9 bases between them. The CDR3 runs to 12 residues. Germline V gives CDR1 MNHEY, CDR2 SMNVEV (reference sequence). The CDR3 bases are TGTGCCAGCAGTTTACCCGCGAGGGAGCAGTACTTC. Its translation: CASSLPAREQYF.

This rearrangement joins TRBV27 to TRBJ2-3, with 12 bases lining up with TRBD2. V lost 5 bases, J lost 5 bases, and 8 bases stayed unmatched. The CDR3 runs 16 residues. CDR1 and CDR2 (germline): MNHEY, SMNVEV (reference sequence). The CDR3 region is CASSALPGLAGDTQYF. DNA for the CDR3: TGTGCCAGCAGTGCTCTCCCGGGACTAGCGGGAGATACGCAGTATTTT.

This chain links TRBV5-4 with TRBJ1-1; D might be TRBD1 (6 bases). Germline V gene data show CDR1 as SGHNT and CDR2 as YYREEE (reference sequence). V lost 4 bases, J lost 1 base, and 8 bases lay in between. There are 13 residues in the CDR3. The CDR3 sequence: CASSTGQNTEAFF. As DNA, the CDR3 is TGTGCCAGCAGCACGGGACAGAACACTGAAGCTTTCTTT.

CDR3 loop: CASSVGGDSYNEQFF. CDR3 coding DNA: TGCGCCAGCAGTGTTGGAGGGGACTCCTACAATGAGCAGTTCTTC. This chain uses TRBV10-2 with TRBJ2-1; a weak D match, TRBD2 (6 bases). In germline, CDR1 is WSHSY, CDR2 SAAADI. The CDR3 is 15 residues long. V lost 4 bases and J lost 0, with 10 bases in between.

V usage is TRBV6-6 and J usage is TRBJ1-1; 7 bases are shared with TRBD1. This CDR3 is built from 15 residues. Trimming cost V 5 bases and J 5 bases; bases outside gene matches: 11. Germline values: CDR1 MNHNY, CDR2 SVGAGI (reference sequence). CDR3 coding DNA: TGTGCCAGCAGTCCAAACGACAGGGTAGGTACTGAAGCTTTCTTT. It encodes CASSPNDRVGTEAFF.